This T cell receptor beta chain was sequenced during a study of identical twins (dated by TCRdb to 2016 to 2017). Regarding the study in general: TCR alpha and beta repertoires from monozygotic twins, unrelated adults of various ages and cord blood were deep-sequenced to test whether fetal clonotypes persist. Replicate twin experiments were performed at different times using different library preparation protocols to rule out contamination. Points the paper makes about the study in general: Out-of-frame TCR alpha sequences shared between twins showed an excess of low generation-probability sequences compared with coincidental sharing between unrelated individuals. The excess sharing between twins in beta out-of-frame sequences was weaker because fewer shared sequences reduced the signal-to-noise ratio. Zero-insertion analyses could be partly confounded by invariant T cells such as MAIT and iNKT, although diverse VJ usage argued against such confounding for most clonotypes. Fewer insertions were carried by abundant cord blood beta clonotypes, a similar but weaker trend appeared in young adult naive repertoires, and no such trend appeared in memory repertoires. Because the same donors could not be followed over many years, the conclusions relied on cross-sectional statistical analysis. In monozygotic twins, out-of-frame TCR alpha sharing was systematically underestimated by recombination models, although the models agreed with sharing between unrelated individuals.

Comment on this clonotype: Its antigen is not yet known. No clone much larger than this one lies a single base away; base qualities are absent.

All donors were healthy Caucasians. The twin cohort comprised three pairs of female monozygotic twins, all aged roughly 18 to 29 years. Peripheral blood mononuclear cells were the source from which RNA for the TCR libraries was isolated. To prepare the library, 5' RACE was applied. The reads were generated on an Illumina HiSeq 2000. Template switching added a universal primer binding site, and the final cDNA carried a unique molecular identifier that allowed TCR cDNA molecules to be counted accurately. Specific primers in the conserved constant-segment region were used to synthesize first-strand cDNA for the TCR alpha and beta chains. To control for contamination, every cDNA library carried two barcodes: a SMART-Mk sample barcode plus Illumina barcodes. Two successive PCR steps introduced TruSeq adapter sequences along with Illumina sample barcodes. The Illumina HiSeq platform was used with custom primers to sequence TCR alpha and beta cDNA libraries. In the paper's pipeline: Unique molecular identifiers were extracted from raw reads with MiGEC, and CDR3 positions were determined with MiXCR. Recombination models were inferred per individual with the repgenHMM and IGoR tools using an EM algorithm. Shared clonotypes were analyzed with the tcR package in R, and sharing was normalized by the product of cloneset sizes. To study raw recombination without the effects of thymic and clonal selection, out-of-frame nonproductive sequences were analyzed. Using fastp at Q25 and MiXCR, TCRdb reprocessed the public reads and kept productive beta chains. Each entry merges the rows of one CDR3 protein and shows their most common DNA and genes. These V and J calls are TCRdb output, not the study's own analysis. Here the sample has 700,000 or so distinct CDR3 sequences; about 9.4% occur a single time. The ten largest account for 0.8% to 1% of the sample.

The CDR3 runs 13 amino acids, cysteine and phenylalanine included. Only CDR3 DNA is held: 39 bases, read in frame from base 1. Looking up the germline V gene yields CDR1 MDHEN and CDR2 SYDVKM. V gives up 3 bases and J gives up 4 bases, and the segment between their germline ends measures 9 bases. These sequences were also reported in another study, on yellow fever vaccine responses in identical twins. According to the second study: According to the authors, in identical twins the way T cells responded to vaccination appeared partly convergent and partly personalized. In identical twins, the study followed T cell clones that responded to the vaccine with precision.

The receptor was isolated from a woman under 30 in good health. The sample consisted of PBMCs. The chain joins TRBV28 to TRBJ1-2; the D gene remains uncertain. At the DNA level, the sequence is TGTGCCAGCAGTTTCATCCAGAGCTATGGCTACACCTTC. This encodes CASSFIQSYGYTF.